These 11 T cell receptor beta chains originate from one sample sequenced in a study of T-cell memory formation after mild COVID-19. MiXCR, applied by TCRdb to the 5' RACE reads, yields one record per CDR3 protein. The sample records about 190,000 distinct CDR3 sequences, around 18% being singletons. Sequencing was carried out using PBMCs or a T cell subset sorted from them (not recorded which). These receptors all come from an adult woman who had mild COVID-19 (a few samples of this study predate the infection). Cell type and time point are not known.

The chain links TRBV19 to TRBJ1-2; no definite D call. The CDR3 runs to 15 residues. V was pared by 3 bases and J by 1 base, with 12 bases between. Germline V gene sequence: CDR1 LNHDA, CDR2 SQIVND (reference sequence). CDR3: CASSIRFSLNYGYTF. The DNA for the CDR3 is TGTGCCAGTAGTATTCGGTTCTCCCTTAACTATGGCTACACCTTC.

This clonotype appeared a few times. The chain carries TRBV14 and TRBJ1-1; D not certain. Trimming removed 2 bases at V and 5 bases at J, with 6 bases between. CDR1 and CDR2 from the germline V gene are SGHDN and FVKESK. The CDR3 covers 12 residues. CDR3 region: CASSQLWTEAFF. CDR3 DNA sequence: TGTGCCAGCAGCCAACTATGGACTGAAGCTTTCTTT.

This chain joins TRBV24-1 and TRBJ2-2; weak D call: TRBD2 (5 bases). The CDR3 covers 15 residues. Germline V gene sequence: CDR1 KGHDR, CDR2 SFDVKD. V dropped 7 bases and J dropped 0 bases, with 11 bases sitting between them. The CDR3 protein is CATSSAEANTGELFF. The CDR3, as DNA: TGTGCCACCAGCTCAGCGGAGGCGAACACCGGGGAGCTGTTTTTT.

This clonotype was seen a few times. The J gene is TRBJ2-7, the V gene TRBV12-3 or TRBV12-4; perhaps TRBD1 as D (5 bases). CDR3 length equals 14 residues. V shed 2 bases and J shed 1 base, with 9 bases lying between them. CDR3 nucleotide sequence: TGTGCCAGCAGTTTATCGGACACATCCTACGAGCAGTACTTC. Protein sequence: CASSLSDTSYEQYF.

The CDR3 spells CAIVRGRYNEQFF. CDR3 bases: TGTGCCATCGTACGAGGGAGATACAATGAGCAGTTCTTC. The V gene is TRBV21-1, the J gene TRBJ2-1; whether TRBD2, the table's D call, matches the DNA was not checked. TRBV21-1 is described as a pseudogene. The CDR3 has 13 residues.

This chain uses TRBV24-1 with TRBJ2-1; weak D call: TRBD2 (6 bases). V dropped 1 base and J dropped 7 bases, with 19 bases sitting between them. This CDR3 comprises 17 residues. Germline CDR1 and CDR2: KGHDR and SFDVKD. CDR3 sequence: CATSDFRAGRSGNEQFF. The CDR3, as DNA: TGTGCCACCAGTGATTTTCGGGCGGGAAGATCGGGAAATGAGCAGTTCTTC.

The chain employs TRBV20-1 and TRBJ2-7, with a tentative D call TRBD1 (5 bases). The V end was cut by 0 bases, the J end by 9 bases, with 9 bases between. The germline gives CDR1 DFQATT, CDR2 SNEGSKA (reference sequence). The CDR3 runs 11 residues. CDR3: CSARDGQGQYF. The DNA of the CDR3 is TGCAGTGCTAGAGATGGGCAGGGGCAGTACTTC.

The sample holds a few counts of this clonotype. The chain employs TRBV20-1 and TRBJ1-6, with D uncertain. The CDR3 runs 13 residues. Trimming removed 0 bases from V and 10 bases from J, with 10 bases in between. CDR1 and CDR2 from the germline V gene are DFQATT and SNEGSKA (reference sequence). The CDR3 here is CSARERPNSPLHF. The CDR3 bases are TGCAGTGCTAGAGAGCGACCAAACTCACCCCTCCACTTT.

This clonotype was observed a few times. The genes are TRBV29-1 and TRBJ2-1; 8 nucleotides line up with TRBD2. The V gene's germline CDR1 is SQVTM and CDR2 ANQGSEA. J was trimmed by 1 base and V by 5 bases; bases with no gene match: 10. The CDR3 length is 16 residues. CDR3 sequence reads: CSVPKGAGGSYNEQFF. Here the CDR3 DNA reads TGCAGCGTTCCAAAGGGTGCGGGAGGATCCTACAATGAGCAGTTCTTC.

The gene calls are TRBV6-6 and TRBJ2-5; possible D gene TRBD1, 6 bases. The ends were cut back, 6 bases at V and 5 bases at J, with 16 bases in the middle. The length of the CDR3 is 14 residues. Per the germline V gene, CDR1 is MNHNY and CDR2 is SVGAGI (reference sequence). The CDR3 region has the DNA TGTGCCAGCAGACTACAGGGCCTCGGGGAGACCCAGTACTTC. Protein sequence: CASRLQGLGETQYF.

CDR3 nucleotides: TGTGCCAGCAGCAGAAGGGGAGGGGGCCTAGATACGCAGTATTTT. Its translation is CASSRRGGGLDTQYF. The V gene is TRBV11-2, the J gene TRBJ2-3; tentatively, D is TRBD1 or TRBD2 (7 bases each). V lost 5 bases to trimming and J lost 5 bases, with 17 bases between them. The V gene's germline CDR1 is SGHAT and CDR2 FQNNGV. The CDR3 sequence is 15 residues long.